This T cell receptor beta chain emerged from a study of T cells in Graves' hyperthyroidism and ophthalmopathy. Concerning this clonotype: A junction end diverges from the germline sequence, so it may reflect a read error.

From germline, CDR1 is SGHAT and CDR2 FQDESV (reference sequence). This CDR3 has 14 amino acids. Amplification yielded TCR beta CDR3 regions, with RNA transcripts as the source. First-round RT-PCR of the TCR CDR3 relied on the HTBI primer set. TCRdb ran MiXCR on the multiplex PCR reads and lists one entry per CDR3 protein. Here the sample spans about 560,000 distinct CDR3 sequences, approximately 16% being singletons. The genes are TRBV11-1 and TRBJ1-1; no firm D call. Sample: blood. The TCR was taken from a woman younger than 35 with Graves' hyperthyroidism. CDR3 nucleotides: TGTGCCAGCAGCGGGGAGTCCATGAACACTGAAGCTCTCTTT. It is translated as CASSGESMNTEALF.